The 27 T cell receptor beta chains reported below all come from one sample, sequenced in a study of T cells in localized non-small cell lung cancer. Profiling relied on immunoSEQ multiplex PCR, and the TCRdb table lists in-frame clones only, not all of them. Found here are about 31,000 clones, roughly 87% of them singletons; the top ten hold under 5%. Sample: peripheral blood mononuclear cells, taken before any cancer treatment. The receptor set was obtained from a woman aged 35-75 years with stage III lung adenocarcinoma.

This chain links TRBV5-1 with TRBJ2-7, with D unresolved. Looked up from germline, CDR1 is SGHRS and CDR2 is YFSETQ. The length of the CDR3 is 14 residues. Trimming left V 2 bases short and J 2 bases short, with 11 bases between. The CDR3 nucleotides are TGCGCCAGCAGCTTAACTACCCCTCCCTACGAGCAGTACTTC. Amino acid sequence: CASSLTTPPYEQYF.

The V gene is TRBV6-6, the J gene TRBJ2-7, with D unresolved. This CDR3 spans 11 amino acids. Germline CDR1 and CDR2: MNHNY and SVGAGI (reference sequence). V lost 2 bases and J 5 bases, leaving 4 bases between the germline ends. CDR3 loop: CASSYLDEQYF. The CDR3 DNA is TGTGCCAGCAGTTACCTAGACGAGCAGTACTTC.

This clone was picked up one time. The rearrangement links TRBV27 to TRBJ1-2; 7 bases fit TRBD1. V was pared by 3 bases and J by 6 bases, with 4 bases of the junction left unmatched. Germline CDR1 and CDR2: MNHEY and SMNVEV (reference sequence). The CDR3 length is 13 residues. The CDR3 loop reads CASSLNRGDGYTF. DNA of the CDR3: TGTGCCAGCAGTTTGAACAGGGGAGATGGCTACACCTTC.

In this sample, this clone turned up once. The chain combines TRBV5-1 with TRBJ2-5; D gene unclear. Germline assignment: CDR1 SGHRS and CDR2 YFSETQ. The V end lost 4 bases, the J end lost 3 bases, and 7 bases lay between the germline ends. The CDR3 is 12 residues long. For the CDR3, the DNA is TGCGCCAGCAGCCTAAATAAAGAGACCCAGTACTTC. The encoded protein is CASSLNKETQYF.

This clone was seen only once. The chain employs TRBV7-6 and TRBJ2-7, with D unclear. Germline V gene sequence: CDR1 SGHVS, CDR2 FNYEAQ. The CDR3 length is 13 residues. V shed 0 bases and J shed 3 bases, with 6 bases lying between them. Here the CDR3 DNA reads TGTGCCAGCAGCTTAGCCGTCAGCTACGAGCAGTACTTC. As protein: CASSLAVSYEQYF.

V gene TRBV14 combines with J gene TRBJ2-7, with D tentatively TRBD2 (6 bases). Germline V lookup: CDR1 SGHDN, CDR2 FVKESK. V lost 3 bases to trimming and J lost 7 bases, with 13 bases between them. This CDR3 is 13 amino acids long. The CDR3 sequence is CASSHGGVREQYF. CDR3 coding DNA: TGTGCCAGCAGCCACGGAGGGGTTAGGGAGCAGTACTTC.

The genes are TRBV9 and TRBJ2-1, with D perhaps TRBD1 or TRBD2 (6 bases each). Trimming shortened V by 0 bases and J by 3 bases, and 10 bases separated the two germline ends. The CDR3 is 15 amino acids. CDR1 is SGDLS and CDR2 is YYNGEE in the germline V gene. The CDR3 DNA is TGTGCCAGCAGCGTAGTTGGGGGGCTCTACAATGAGCAGTTCTTC. Protein product: CASSVVGGLYNEQFF.

This clone was seen a single time. The CDR3 DNA is TGTGCCAGCAGCCGCCGGGACAGGGCGGACACTGAAGCTTTCTTT. This translates into CASSRRDRADTEAFF. The J gene is TRBJ1-1, the V gene TRBV5-4; 9 nucleotides agree with TRBD1. CDR1 and CDR2 (germline): SGHNT, YYREEE (reference sequence). V was clipped by 4 bases and J by 3 bases; unmatched bases: 7. CDR3 length: 15 residues.

The chain employs TRBV29-1 and TRBJ2-1, with no clear D. Germline CDR1 SQVTM, CDR2 ANQGSEA. The CDR3 contains 15 residues. V gave up 8 bases and J gave up 4 bases, with 21 bases separating them. Here the CDR3 reads CSPPFGNRKYNEQFF. DNA of the CDR3: TGCAGCCCCCCCTTCGGCAACCGGAAGTACAATGAGCAGTTCTTC.

The chain recombines TRBV7-2 with TRBJ2-7; D unresolved. Germline CDR1 is SGHTA and CDR2 is FQGNSA. The CDR3 spans 13 residues. The V end lost 0 bases, the J end lost 6 bases, and 9 bases lay between the germline ends. The CDR3 nucleotides read TGTGCCAGCAGCTTAGCTCTATCAGGCGAGCAGTACTTC. Translated: CASSLALSGEQYF.

This clone has just one count. This chain uses TRBV6-5 with TRBJ1-1; D gene uncertain. V was shortened by 2 bases and J by 1 base, with 8 bases between the two germline ends. The germline gives CDR1 MNHEY, CDR2 SVGAGI. This CDR3 comprises 14 residues. The CDR3 sequence is CASSYLGANTEAFF. For the CDR3, the DNA is TGTGCCAGCAGTTACCTTGGCGCGAACACTGAAGCTTTCTTT.

V usage is TRBV7-8 and J usage is TRBJ2-7; D is possibly TRBD2 (5 bases). Trimming stripped 10 bases from V and 3 bases from J, with 16 bases between. Germline V gene lookup returns CDR1 SGHVS and CDR2 FQNEAQ. The CDR3 spans 13 residues. The CDR3 DNA reads TGTGCCACAGCCCTCCAGCGGAACTACGAGCAGTACTTC. Protein sequence: CATALQRNYEQYF.

The count of this clone is one. The V gene is TRBV5-4, the J gene TRBJ1-2, with D tentatively TRBD1 (5 bases). Germline-derived CDR1 and CDR2 are SGHNT and YYREEE (reference sequence). CDR3 length equals 16 residues. Deletions cut 0 bases from V and 13 bases from J, with 25 bases between. The CDR3 DNA sequence: TGTGCCAGCAGCTTGGACCATTTAGGGGTCCCCACTCCCCCCACCTTC. This gives the protein CASSLDHLGVPTPPTF.

This chain links TRBV27 with TRBJ2-3; D is unclear. The V end was cut by 6 bases, the J end by 6 bases, with 13 bases between. In germline, CDR1 is MNHEY, CDR2 SMNVEV (reference sequence). The CDR3 is made up of 13 amino acids. The CDR3 here is CASSGSRWDTQYF. CDR3 DNA: TGTGCCAGCAGCGGGTCTCGTTGGGATACGCAGTATTTT.

The genes are TRBV27 and TRBJ2-1, with 14 bases fitting TRBD2. Germline loops: CDR1 MNHEY, CDR2 SMNVEV (reference sequence). The CDR3 is 18 residues long. J gave up 7 bases and V 4 bases, and 12 bases lay outside the gene matches. The CDR3 spells CASSSSGTSGSLVNEQFF. The CDR3 DNA sequence: TGTGCCAGCAGTTCATCCGGGACTAGCGGGAGCCTCGTGAATGAGCAGTTCTTC.

This clone was seen a single time. The chain uses TRBV9 and TRBJ2-5; D may be TRBD2 (6 bases). V shed 0 bases and J shed 4 bases, with 10 bases lying between them. Germline CDR1 and CDR2: SGDLS and YYNGEE. This CDR3 is 14 amino acids long. In nucleotides, the CDR3 is TGTGCCAGCAGCGTAGACGGGGGATCAGAGACCCAGTACTTC. Its protein is CASSVDGGSETQYF.

The CDR3 sequence: CASSLRPPGENEQFF. The CDR3 DNA sequence: TGCGCCAGCAGCTTGAGGCCCCCGGGGGAGAATGAGCAGTTCTTC. The chain is built from TRBV5-1 and TRBJ2-1, with D perhaps matching TRBD2 (6 bases). This CDR3 contains 15 residues. Germline values: CDR1 SGHRS, CDR2 YFSETQ. The ends were cut back, 1 base at V and 7 bases at J, with 15 bases in the middle.

The rearrangement uses TRBV9 and TRBJ2-5; TRBD2 aligns across 12 bases. CDR3 length: 17 residues. Per the germline V gene, CDR1 is SGDLS and CDR2 is YYNGEE. V was pared by 0 bases and J by 5 bases, with 8 bases of the junction left unmatched. Written as DNA, the CDR3 is TGTGCCAGCAGCGTAGGGGCTAGCGGGGGGGCCCAGGAGACCCAGTACTTC. The encoded protein is CASSVGASGGAQETQYF.

The chain couples TRBV5-5 to TRBJ2-3; 7 bases align to TRBD1. Germline loops: CDR1 SGHKS, CDR2 YYEKEE (reference sequence). This CDR3 region has 18 residues. J gave up 0 bases and V 1 base, and 11 bases lay outside the gene matches. CDR3 coding DNA: TGTGCCAGCAGCTTGAAACCCCAGGGACAGCCTAGCACAGATACGCAGTATTTT. As protein: CASSLKPQGQPSTDTQYF.

The J gene is TRBJ2-2, the V gene TRBV9; 9 bases match TRBD2. The CDR3 covers 16 residues. V shed 4 bases and J 3 bases; nucleotides not matched to a gene: 7. The germline V gene has CDR1 SGDLS and CDR2 YYNGEE. The CDR3 region has the DNA TGTGCCAGCAGCCCTGGTACTAGCGGGTACACCGGGGAGCTGTTTTTT. Protein sequence: CASSPGTSGYTGELFF.

V gene TRBV5-1 combines with J gene TRBJ1-4; D gene unclear. Trimming took 4 bases from V and 7 from J, leaving 14 bases between them. Germline assignment: CDR1 SGHRS and CDR2 YFSETQ. The CDR3 loop spans 14 amino acids. CDR3 protein: CASSNSPTGEKLFF. The CDR3 nucleotides read TGCGCCAGCAGCAACTCCCCGACGGGTGAAAAACTGTTTTTT.

In DNA form, the CDR3 reads TGTGCCAGCAGCGTCACGCCGGGAAACACCATATATTTT. Its protein product is CASSVTPGNTIYF. This sequence joins TRBV9 and TRBJ1-3; D is unclear. The CDR3 is 13 amino acids. Trimming took 2 bases from V and 4 from J, leaving 7 bases between them. Germline lookup yields CDR1 SGDLS and CDR2 YYNGEE.

J is TRBJ2-5 and V is TRBV27, with 8 bases fitting TRBD1. The CDR3 runs to 14 residues. J was trimmed by 3 bases and V by 5 bases; bases with no gene match: 5. Looked up from germline, CDR1 is MNHEY and CDR2 is SMNVEV (reference sequence). The CDR3 protein is CASSPRQGKETQYF. DNA of the CDR3: TGTGCCAGCAGTCCGCGACAGGGGAAAGAGACCCAGTACTTC.

J is TRBJ2-1 and V is TRBV9, with D unclear. The CDR3 is made up of 12 amino acids. Per germline, CDR1 SGDLS and CDR2 YYNGEE. V shed 0 bases and J shed 10 bases, with 8 bases lying between them. CDR3 DNA sequence: TGTGCCAGCAGCGTAGATTGGGGAGAGCAGTTCTTC. It codes for CASSVDWGEQFF. Filled out from reference TRBV9 and TRBJ2-1, the complete variable domain reads DSGVTQTPKHLITATGQRVTLRCSPRSGDLSVYWYQQSLDQGLQFLIQYYNGEERAKGNILERFSAQQFPDLHSELNLSSLELGDSALYFCASSVDWGEQFFGPGTRLTVL.

J is TRBJ2-1 and V is TRBV19; perhaps TRBD2 as D (6 bases). The V gene lost 4 bases and the J gene lost 4 bases, with 20 bases spanning the gap. CDR3 size: 17 residues. From germline, CDR1 is LNHDA and CDR2 SQIVND (reference sequence). Here the CDR3 reads CASSNPASGGVYNEQFF. DNA of the CDR3: TGTGCCAGTAGTAACCCGGCCAGCGGAGGGGTTTACAATGAGCAGTTCTTC.

This clone turned up a few times. V is TRBV7-2 and J is TRBJ1-2; possibly TRBD1 for D (5 bases). Trimming removed 5 bases at V and 0 bases at J, with 10 bases between. Looked up from germline, CDR1 is SGHTA and CDR2 is FQGNSA. The CDR3 totals 14 residues. CDR3 residues: CASSPQTANYGYTF. In DNA form, the CDR3 reads TGTGCCAGCAGCCCTCAGACAGCTAACTATGGCTACACCTTC.

The chain joins TRBV15 to TRBJ2-7; 7 bases agree with TRBD2. V shed 4 bases and J 3 bases; nucleotides not matched to a gene: 9. The germline gives CDR1 LNHNV, CDR2 YYDKDF (reference sequence). CDR3 length: 15 residues. CDR3: CATSTRPLADYEQYF. The CDR3 nucleotides read TGTGCCACCAGCACCCGCCCGCTAGCGGACTACGAGCAGTACTTC. The whole variable domain, remainder taken from reference TRBV15 and TRBJ2-7, is DAMVIQNPRYQVTQFGKPVTLSCSQTLNHNVMYWYQQKSSQAPKLLFHYYDKDFNNEADTPDNFQSRRPNTSFCFLDIRSPGLGDTAMYLCATSTRPLADYEQYFGPGTRLTVT.